These T cell receptor beta chains were read from a single sample in a study of early T cells in non-severe SARS-CoV-2 infection. Using its own MiXCR run on the 5' RACE reads, TCRdb lists one record per CDR3 protein. Among 37,000 or so distinct CDR3 sequences listed, 5.9% were seen once. Specimen: whole blood. The receptors come from an adult who was a healthcare worker with PCR-confirmed SARS-CoV-2 infection or an uninfected control (not recorded which). The CDR3 runs from the conserved cysteine through the conserved F or W. D genes are given only for firm matches. Clone size, where shown, is once, few, many, or a class for clones that have expanded.

TRBD1	TRBV18	TRBJ1-3	many	CASSPWDRAGNTIYF	TGTGCCAGCTCACCATGGGACAGGGCTGGAAACACCATATATTTT
NA	TRBV19	TRBJ2-1	many	CASSTQYYNEQLF	TGTGCCAGTAGTACCCAATACTACAATGAGCAGCTCTTC
TRBD2	TRBV20-1	TRBJ2-3	few	CSASKLASGITDTQYF	TGCAGTGCTAGTAAGTTGGCTAGCGGAATCACAGATACGCAGTATTTT
NA	TRBV19	TRBJ2-3	many	CASRPSAGTDTQYF	TGTGCCAGTCGACCCTCGGCGGGCACAGATACGCAGTATTTT
NA	TRBV5-1	TRBJ1-3	many	CASSLEGTVSYGNTIYF	TGCGCCAGCAGCTTGGAGGGGACGGTTAGTTATGGAAACACCATATATTTT
NA	TRBV4-2	TRBJ2-7	NA	CASSRSRDSLYEQYF	TGTGCCAGCAGTCGGTCTCGGGACTCCCTGTACGAGCAGTACTTC
TRBD1	TRBV2	TRBJ1-2	NA	CATSDRGYGYTF	TGTGCCACCTCGGACAGGGGCTATGGCTACACCTTC
NA	TRBV2	TRBJ2-1	many	CASRSPLWNEQFF	TGTGCCAGCCGTAGCCCGCTCTGGAATGAGCAGTTCTTC
NA	TRBV24-1	TRBJ2-3	many	CATSESRQLDHLDTQYF	TGTGCCACCAGTGAATCGAGACAGCTGGATCATCTGGATACGCAGTATTTT
TRBD2	TRBV2	TRBJ2-2	few	CARGLAGGIGELFF	TGTGCCAGGGGACTAGCGGGAGGCATCGGGGAGCTGTTTTTT
NA	TRBV28	TRBJ2-7	NA	CASRLQGYEQYF	TGTGCCAGCAGGTTACAAGGATACGAGCAGTACTTC
NA	TRBV25-1	TRBJ1-1	NA	CASSEYEGNTEAFF	TGTGCCAGCAGTGAATATGAAGGGAACACTGAAGCTTTCTTT
NA	TRBV14	TRBJ2-7	few	CASSRDFSYEQYF	TGTGCCAGCAGCCGTGACTTCTCCTACGAGCAGTACTTC
TRBD1	TRBV24-1	TRBJ1-4	many	CATSETGGQFEKLFF	TGTGCCACCAGTGAGACAGGGGGACAATTTGAAAAACTGTTTTTT
NA	TRBV27	TRBJ2-1	many	CASSRGSEQFF	TGTGCCAGCAGTAGAGGAAGTGAGCAGTTCTTC
NA	TRBV5-1	TRBJ2-7	few	CASSNGYEQYF	TGCGCCAGCAGCAACGGCTACGAGCAGTACTTC
TRBD2	TRBV5-1	TRBJ2-1	NA	CASSRGSGSSYNEQFF	TGCGCCAGCAGTCGTGGTAGCGGGAGCTCCTACAATGAGCAGTTCTTC
TRBD2	TRBV2	TRBJ2-2	few	CASTARSGSTNGELFF	TGTGCCAGCACCGCTAGGAGCGGGAGTACCAACGGGGAGCTGTTTTTT
NA	TRBV29-1	TRBJ1-1	many	CSVARPGNTEAFF	TGCAGCGTAGCGCGCCCGGGAAACACTGAAGCTTTCTTT
NA	TRBV18	TRBJ1-2	few	CASSPRRDDGYTF	TGTGCCAGCTCACCAAGGCGGGACGACGGCTACACCTTC
TRBD1	TRBV28	TRBJ2-2	many	CASSQLDRVGTGELFF	TGTGCCAGCAGTCAACTGGACAGGGTAGGCACCGGGGAGCTGTTTTTT
TRBD1	TRBV7-2	TRBJ1-4	many	CASSPRTGDYEKLFF	TGTGCCAGCAGCCCAAGGACAGGGGACTATGAAAAACTGTTTTTT
TRBD2	TRBV29-1	TRBJ2-1	few	CSVGLADLNEQFF	TGCAGCGTTGGACTAGCGGATCTCAATGAGCAGTTCTTC
NA	TRBV5-1	TRBJ2-3	many	CASSYLLSTDTQYF	TGCGCCAGCAGTTACCTTTTGAGCACAGATACGCAGTATTTT
NA	TRBV20-1	TRBJ1-6	many	CSARGGGSSYNSPLHF	TGCAGTGCTAGAGGAGGAGGGAGCTCCTATAATTCACCCCTCCACTTT
NA	TRBV29-1	TRBJ2-1	many	CSVDNEQFF	TGCAGCGTTGACAATGAGCAGTTCTTC
TRBD2	TRBV11-2	TRBJ2-7	large	CASSSPYGGLDYEQYF	TGTGCCAGCAGCTCTCCATATGGGGGACTAGACTACGAGCAGTACTTC
TRBD2	TRBV7-2	TRBJ2-2	many	CASSWTSGRNTGELFF	TGTGCCAGCAGCTGGACTAGCGGCAGAAACACCGGGGAGCTGTTTTTT
NA	TRBV20-1	TRBJ1-1	few	CSPTGLNTEAFF	TGCAGTCCTACAGGGTTGAACACTGAAGCTTTCTTT
TRBD1	TRBV28	TRBJ2-1	many	CASSLLRTGRSNEQFF	TGTGCCAGCAGTTTATTAAGGACAGGTCGCTCTAATGAGCAGTTCTTC
NA	TRBV7-3	TRBJ2-1	many	CASSPPLGVNEQFF	TGTGCCAGCAGCCCGCCTCTGGGCGTCAATGAGCAGTTCTTC
NA	TRBV20-1	TRBJ2-1	many	CSARTSIPSYNEQFF	TGCAGTGCTAGAACTAGTATTCCCTCCTACAATGAGCAGTTCTTC
NA	TRBV4-1	TRBJ2-7	few	CASSQDRGRYDIEQYF	TGCGCCAGCAGCCAAGATAGGGGCAGGTACGATATCGAGCAGTACTTC
NA	TRBV20-1	TRBJ2-2	many	CSARALGRNTGELFF	TGCAGTGCCAGAGCCCTCGGGAGAAACACCGGGGAGCTGTTTTTT
NA	TRBV20-1	TRBJ2-7	many	CSARDLSAYEQYF	TGCAGTGCTAGAGATCTGAGCGCTTACGAGCAGTACTTC
NA	TRBV2	TRBJ2-7	medium-sized	CASGTGLSPEQYF	TGTGCCAGCGGAACGGGTCTCTCCCCCGAGCAGTACTTC
NA	TRBV6-5	TRBJ2-1	many	CASSYANEQFF	TGTGCCAGCAGTTACGCCAATGAGCAGTTCTTC
NA	TRBV7-2	TRBJ1-4	many	CASSQMGSINEKLFF	TGTGCCAGCAGCCAGATGGGGTCGATTAATGAAAAACTGTTTTTT
NA	TRBV12-3/TRBV12-4	TRBJ1-1	NA	CASMSGTWNTEAFF	TGTGCCAGCATGAGCGGGACGTGGAACACTGAAGCTTTCTTT
NA	TRBV7-9	TRBJ2-1	many	CASSSSDSYPYNEQFF	TGTGCCAGCAGCTCTTCGGACTCCTACCCCTACAATGAGCAGTTCTTC
NA	TRBV5-6	TRBJ2-7	many	CASSLAGTPPISYEQYF	TGTGCCAGCAGCTTGGCCGGGACTCCGCCGATTTCCTACGAGCAGTACTTC
NA	TRBV7-9	TRBJ2-2	many	CASSLERSENTGELFF	TGTGCCAGCAGCTTAGAGCGTAGCGAGAACACCGGGGAGCTGTTTTTT
TRBD1	TRBV11-2	TRBJ2-5	many	CASSLGQMDRGQETQYF	TGTGCCAGCAGCTTAGGTCAGATGGACAGGGGGCAAGAGACCCAGTACTTC
NA	TRBV30	TRBJ1-4	many	CAWGPGAGELFF	TGTGCCTGGGGGCCCGGAGCCGGTGAACTGTTTTTT
NA	TRBV29-1	TRBJ1-5	NA	CSVALGGNQPQHF	TGCAGCGTTGCTTTGGGAGGGAATCAGCCCCAGCATTTT
NA	TRBV7-9	TRBJ1-2	many	CASSLLEYHGYTF	TGTGCCAGCAGTCTTCTGGAGTACCATGGCTACACCTTC
TRBD1	TRBV18	TRBJ1-5	many	CASSPPGGNDQPQHF	TGTGCCAGCTCACCCCCAGGGGGCAACGATCAGCCCCAGCATTTT
NA	TRBV11-2	TRBJ2-3	many	CASSLAGADTQYF	TGTGCCAGCAGCTTAGCGGGAGCGGATACGCAGTATTTT
NA	TRBV7-9	TRBJ2-3	many	CASSLDSYDTDTQYF	TGTGCCAGCAGCCTTGACTCTTATGACACAGATACGCAGTATTTT
NA	TRBV6-1	TRBJ1-4	NA	CASQETENEKLFF	TGTGCCAGTCAAGAGACAGAGAATGAAAAACTGTTTTTT
NA	TRBV20-1	TRBJ2-5	few	CSARVPVQETQYF	TGCAGTGCTAGAGTTCCAGTTCAAGAGACCCAGTACTTC
TRBD1	TRBV9	TRBJ1-4	many	CASSGGTGREKLFF	TGTGCCAGCAGCGGCGGGACAGGCAGGGAAAAACTGTTTTTT
NA	TRBV9	TRBJ2-3	many	CASSSRGLSTDTQYF	TGTGCCAGCAGCTCACGGGGATTAAGCACAGATACGCAGTATTTT
NA	TRBV7-9	TRBJ2-2	many	CASSSSVGDTGELFF	TGTGCCAGCAGCTCCTCGGTGGGGGACACCGGGGAGCTGTTTTTT
TRBD2	TRBV7-6	TRBJ2-7	NA	CASSPTLAGSSYEQYF	TGTGCCAGCAGCCCAACATTAGCGGGGAGCTCCTACGAGCAGTACTTC
NA	TRBV28	TRBJ2-5	many	CASSSQGSGETQYF	TGTGCCAGCAGCTCTCAGGGGTCCGGCGAGACCCAGTACTTC
NA	TRBV4-1	TRBJ2-1	few	CASSIESSSYNEQFF	TGCGCCAGCAGCATTGAGAGCAGCTCCTACAATGAGCAGTTCTTC
NA	TRBV7-9	TRBJ2-5	many	CASTSSSETQYF	TGTGCCAGCACGTCTTCATCAGAGACCCAGTACTTC
TRBD2	TRBV6-2/TRBV6-3	TRBJ2-1	many	CASIKSGSSYNEQFF	TGTGCCAGCATAAAAAGCGGGAGCTCCTACAATGAGCAGTTCTTC
TRBD1	TRBV18	TRBJ2-3	few	CASSPLNRGFTDTQYF	TGTGCCAGCTCACCACTTAACAGGGGCTTCACAGATACGCAGTATTTT